This T cell receptor (beta chain) derives from a study of cytomegalovirus exposure and HLA in healthy donors. Study background: Later, an analysis reported that the approximately 120 validation repertoires had used the same platform as the roughly 660 first-cohort repertoires. Study findings and constraints: Most TCR sequences proved rare, with some public TCRs found in many donors.

The CDR3 length is 13 residues. CDR1 is LGHNA, CDR2 YNFKEQ, per germline. V shed 4 bases, J shed 8 bases, and the junction held 5 bases outside the gene matches. The donors were members of the validation cohort, which comprised 90 to 150 subjects and was separate from the first cohort of 730 or so subjects. About this clone: Its cognate antigen is unknown.

The protocol was immunoSEQ multiplex PCR, while the TCRdb copy is restricted to in-frame clones and leaves out a portion. This table has some 160,000 clones, 88% appearing once. This clonotype originated in a man aged 18 to 29 in good health and CMV-seronegative. This sequence joins TRBV4-2 and TRBJ2-1, with 7 bases that match TRBD2. Sequenced sample: PBMCs. The CDR3 DNA reads as TGTGCCAGCAGCCGGGCGGGGGTCGATGAGCAGTTCTTC. This codes for CASSRAGVDEQFF.